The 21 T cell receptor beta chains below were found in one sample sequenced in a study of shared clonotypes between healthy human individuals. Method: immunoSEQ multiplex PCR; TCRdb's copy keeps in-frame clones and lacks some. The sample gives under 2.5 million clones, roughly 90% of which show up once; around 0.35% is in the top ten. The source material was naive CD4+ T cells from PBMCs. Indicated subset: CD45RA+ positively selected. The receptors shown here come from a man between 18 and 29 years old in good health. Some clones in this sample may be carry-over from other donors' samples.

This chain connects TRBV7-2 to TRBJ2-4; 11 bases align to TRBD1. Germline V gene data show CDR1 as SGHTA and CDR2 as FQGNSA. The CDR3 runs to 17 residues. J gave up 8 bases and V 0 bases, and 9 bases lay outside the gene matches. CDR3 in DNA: TGTGCCAGCAGCTTAGCGCTGAGGACAGGGGGCTCGGACATTCAGTACTTC. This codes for CASSLALRTGGSDIQYF.

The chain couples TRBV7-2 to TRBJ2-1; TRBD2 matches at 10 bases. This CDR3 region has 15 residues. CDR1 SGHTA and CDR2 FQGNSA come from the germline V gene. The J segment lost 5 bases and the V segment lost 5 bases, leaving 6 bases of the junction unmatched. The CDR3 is CASSQEAGGNNEQFF. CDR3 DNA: TGTGCCAGCAGCCAAGAAGCGGGAGGGAACAATGAGCAGTTCTTC. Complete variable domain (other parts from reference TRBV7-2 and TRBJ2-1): GAGVSQSPSNKVTEKGKDVELRCDPISGHTALYWYRQSLGQGLEFLIYFQGNSAPDKSGLPSDRFSAERTGGSVSTLTIQRTQQEDSAVYLCASSQEAGGNNEQFFGPGTRLTVL.

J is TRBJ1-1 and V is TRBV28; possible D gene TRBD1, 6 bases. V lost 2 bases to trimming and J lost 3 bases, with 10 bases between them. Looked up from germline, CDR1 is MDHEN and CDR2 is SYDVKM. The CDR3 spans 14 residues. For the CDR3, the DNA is TGTGCCAGCAGTTTAGCAGGGGTAGACACTGAAGCTTTCTTT. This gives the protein CASSLAGVDTEAFF.

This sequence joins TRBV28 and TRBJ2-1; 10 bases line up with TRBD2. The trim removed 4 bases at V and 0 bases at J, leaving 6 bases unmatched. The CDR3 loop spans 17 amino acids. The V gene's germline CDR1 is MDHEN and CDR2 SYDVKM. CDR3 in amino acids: CASSYPPSGSSYNEQFF. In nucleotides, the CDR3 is TGTGCCAGCAGTTACCCCCCTAGCGGGAGCTCCTACAATGAGCAGTTCTTC.

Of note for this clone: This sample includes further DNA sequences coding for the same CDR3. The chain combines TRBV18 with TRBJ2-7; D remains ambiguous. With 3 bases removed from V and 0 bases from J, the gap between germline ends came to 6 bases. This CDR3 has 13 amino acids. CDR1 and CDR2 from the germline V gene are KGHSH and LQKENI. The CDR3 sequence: CASSPTPSYEQYF. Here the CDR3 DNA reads TGTGCCAGCTCACCCACACCCTCCTACGAGCAGTACTTC.

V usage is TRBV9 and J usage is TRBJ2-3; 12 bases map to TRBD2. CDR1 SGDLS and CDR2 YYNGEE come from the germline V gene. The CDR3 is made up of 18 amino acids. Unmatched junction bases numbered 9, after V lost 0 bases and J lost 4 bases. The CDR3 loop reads CASSVDGSGTSGSDTQYF. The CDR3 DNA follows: TGTGCCAGCAGCGTAGACGGAAGTGGGACTAGCGGGTCAGATACGCAGTATTTT.

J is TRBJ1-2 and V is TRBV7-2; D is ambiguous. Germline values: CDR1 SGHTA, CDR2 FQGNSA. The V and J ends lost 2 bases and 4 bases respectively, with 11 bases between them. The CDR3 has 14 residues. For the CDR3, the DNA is TGTGCCAGCAGCTTATCTGCGGCGGTCTATGGCTACACCTTC. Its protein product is CASSLSAAVYGYTF.

The CDR3: CASRSVRGQRSSYGYTF. The CDR3 DNA sequence: TGTGCCAGCAGGTCGGTTCGGGGACAGCGATCCTCCTATGGCTACACCTTC. The rearrangement links TRBV11-2 to TRBJ1-2; 7 bases agree with TRBD1. Germline V lookup: CDR1 SGHAT, CDR2 FQNNGV. This CDR3 comprises 17 residues. V shed 6 bases, J shed 4 bases, and the junction held 17 bases outside the gene matches.

The CDR3 loop reads CASMVSNSYEQYF. The CDR3 coding sequence is TGTGCCAGCATGGTCAGCAACTCCTACGAGCAGTACTTC. The chain couples TRBV6-1 to TRBJ2-7; no definite D call. The germline gives CDR1 MNHNS, CDR2 SASEGT. This CDR3 has 13 amino acids. V shed 7 bases and J shed 0 bases, with 10 bases lying between them.

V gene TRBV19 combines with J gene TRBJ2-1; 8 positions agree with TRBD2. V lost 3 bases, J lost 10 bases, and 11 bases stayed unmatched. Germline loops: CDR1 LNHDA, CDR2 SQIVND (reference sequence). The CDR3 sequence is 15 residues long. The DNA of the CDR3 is TGTGCCAGTAGTATGGCGGGAGGATCCGTGGGGGAGCAGTTCTTC. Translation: CASSMAGGSVGEQFF.

The CDR3 spells CASSTPSLYGNTIYF. The CDR3 DNA sequence: TGTGCCAGCAGTACCCCCAGCCTTTATGGAAACACCATATATTTT. The chain has TRBV25-1 and TRBJ1-3; D unresolved. The germline gives CDR1 MGHDK, CDR2 SYGVNS. The CDR3 consists of 15 residues. Trimming removed 5 bases at V and 3 bases at J, with 14 bases between.

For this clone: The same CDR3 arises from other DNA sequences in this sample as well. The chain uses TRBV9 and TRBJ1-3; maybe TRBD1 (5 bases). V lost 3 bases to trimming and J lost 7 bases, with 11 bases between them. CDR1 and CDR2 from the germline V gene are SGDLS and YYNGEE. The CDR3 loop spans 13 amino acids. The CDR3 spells CASSGDSGNTIYF. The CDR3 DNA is TGTGCCAGCAGCGGAGACAGCGGGAACACCATATATTTT.

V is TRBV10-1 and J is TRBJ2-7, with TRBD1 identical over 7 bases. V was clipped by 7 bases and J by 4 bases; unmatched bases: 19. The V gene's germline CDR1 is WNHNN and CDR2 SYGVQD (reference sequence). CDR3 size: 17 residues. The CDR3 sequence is CASTIGQGVLSWYEQYF. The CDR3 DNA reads TGCGCCAGCACCATAGGGCAGGGGGTGCTTAGTTGGTACGAGCAGTACTTC.

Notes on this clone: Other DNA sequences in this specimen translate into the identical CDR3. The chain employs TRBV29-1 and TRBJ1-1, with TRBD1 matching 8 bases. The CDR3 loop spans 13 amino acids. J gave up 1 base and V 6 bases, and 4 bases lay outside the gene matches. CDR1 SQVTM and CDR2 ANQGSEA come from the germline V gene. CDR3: CSVRGLRNTEAFF. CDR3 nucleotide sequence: TGCAGCGTCAGGGGGCTAAGGAACACTGAAGCTTTCTTT.

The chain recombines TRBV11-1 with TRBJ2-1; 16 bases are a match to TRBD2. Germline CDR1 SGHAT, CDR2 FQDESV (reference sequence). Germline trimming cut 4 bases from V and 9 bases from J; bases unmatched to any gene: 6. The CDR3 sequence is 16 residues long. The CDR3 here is CASSSRGLAGGVEQFF. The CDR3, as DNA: TGTGCCAGCAGCTCTCGGGGACTAGCGGGAGGGGTTGAGCAGTTCTTC.

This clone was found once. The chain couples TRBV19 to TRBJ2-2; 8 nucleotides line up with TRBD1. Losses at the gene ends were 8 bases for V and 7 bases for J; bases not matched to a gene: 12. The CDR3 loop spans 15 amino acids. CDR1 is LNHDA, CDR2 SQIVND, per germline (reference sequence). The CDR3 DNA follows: TGTGCCAGTGCTAGAGGGCAGGGGGCGCACGGGGAGCTGTTTTTT. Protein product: CASARGQGAHGELFF.

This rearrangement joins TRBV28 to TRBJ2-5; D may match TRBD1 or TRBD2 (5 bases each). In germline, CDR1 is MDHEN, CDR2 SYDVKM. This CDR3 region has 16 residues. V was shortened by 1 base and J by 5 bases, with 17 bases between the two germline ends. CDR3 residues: CASSLLEQARRETQYF. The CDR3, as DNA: TGTGCCAGCAGTTTATTAGAACAGGCCCGGAGGGAGACCCAGTACTTC.

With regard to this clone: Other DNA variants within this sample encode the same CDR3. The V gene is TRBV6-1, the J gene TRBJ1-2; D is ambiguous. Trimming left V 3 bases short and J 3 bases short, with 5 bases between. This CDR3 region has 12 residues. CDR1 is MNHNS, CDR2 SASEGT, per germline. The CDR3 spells CASSESHYGYTF. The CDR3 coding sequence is TGTGCCAGCAGTGAGAGCCACTATGGCTACACCTTC.

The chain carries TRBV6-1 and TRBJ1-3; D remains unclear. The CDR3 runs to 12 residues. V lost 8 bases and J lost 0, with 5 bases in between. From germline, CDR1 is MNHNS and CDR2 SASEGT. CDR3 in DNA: TGTGCCAGCGCGTACTCTGGAAACACCATATATTTT. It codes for CASAYSGNTIYF.

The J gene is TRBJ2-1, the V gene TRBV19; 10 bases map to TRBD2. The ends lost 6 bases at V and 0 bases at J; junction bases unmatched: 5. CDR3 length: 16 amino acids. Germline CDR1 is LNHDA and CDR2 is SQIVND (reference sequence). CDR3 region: CASSLAGVFSYNEQFF. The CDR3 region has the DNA TGTGCCAGTAGCCTAGCGGGAGTTTTCTCCTACAATGAGCAGTTCTTC.

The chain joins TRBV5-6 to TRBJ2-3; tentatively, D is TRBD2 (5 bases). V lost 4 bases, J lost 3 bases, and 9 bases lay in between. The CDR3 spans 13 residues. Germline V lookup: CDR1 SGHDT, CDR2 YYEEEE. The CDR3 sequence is CASSNRGTDTQYF. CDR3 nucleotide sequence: TGTGCCAGCAGCAATCGGGGAACAGATACGCAGTATTTT.